These 11 T cell receptor beta chains were all obtained from the same sample, sequenced in a study of T cell responses to AZD1222 COVID-19 vaccine. Using immunoSEQ multiplex PCR, the repertoire was profiled, and TCRdb retains in-frame clones only, with some absent. The sample lists approximately 100,000 clones; about 85% were seen once. The specimen comprised peripheral blood, sampled 28 days after the second AZD1222 dose. These receptors were obtained from an adult who received the AZD1222 COVID-19 vaccine.

CDR3 loop: CAWSARTPPYGYTF. For the CDR3, the DNA is TGTGCCTGGAGTGCTCGGACACCACCCTATGGCTACACCTTC. The genes are TRBV30 and TRBJ1-2; a possible D gene is TRBD1 (5 bases). Germline-derived CDR1 and CDR2 are GTSNPN and SVGIG (reference sequence). Trimming pared 1 base from V and 4 bases from J, leaving 13 bases between. This CDR3 comprises 14 residues.

This clone was seen a single time. The chain uses TRBV6-2 or TRBV6-3 and TRBJ2-7, with D hard to call. CDR3 length: 15 amino acids. The germline V and J ends were trimmed by 4 bases and 2 bases, with 15 bases remaining between them. Germline V lookup: CDR1 MNHEY, CDR2 SVGEGT. The chain's CDR3 is CASSSLGRGTYEQYF. The DNA of the CDR3 is TGTGCCAGCAGTTCCCTGGGTAGAGGAACCTACGAGCAGTACTTC.

V is TRBV10-2 and J is TRBJ2-4, with D uncertain. Trimming left V 8 bases short and J 1 base short, with 18 bases between. Germline lookup yields CDR1 WSHSY and CDR2 SAAADI. CDR3 length: 16 residues. CDR3 sequence (DNA): TGCGCCAGCTCCCGGGCCCCAGTCCTGGCCAAAAACATTCAGTACTTC. Its protein is CASSRAPVLAKNIQYF.

The chain is built from TRBV19 and TRBJ2-7; D is ambiguous. Germline V gives CDR1 LNHDA, CDR2 SQIVND (reference sequence). Deletions cut 1 base from V and 0 bases from J, with 13 bases between. This CDR3 contains 16 residues. The CDR3, as DNA: TGTGCCAGTAGTATAGGGTCCGTCACGAGCTCCTACGAGCAGTACTTC. Protein product: CASSIGSVTSSYEQYF. Full variable domain (missing parts from reference TRBV19 and TRBJ2-7): DGGITQSPKYLFRKEGQNVTLSCEQNLNHDAMYWYRQDPGQGLRLIYYSQIVNDFQKGDIAEGYSVSREKKESFPLTVTSAQKNPTAFYLCASSIGSVTSSYEQYFGPGTRLTVT.

The chain joins TRBV5-5 to TRBJ2-7; the match to TRBD1 covers 9 bases. J gave up 3 bases and V 4 bases, and 5 bases lay outside the gene matches. Per the germline V gene, CDR1 is SGHKS and CDR2 is YYEKEE (reference sequence). This CDR3 has 14 amino acids. As DNA, the CDR3 is TGTGCCAGCAGCCTGGGACAGGGCATCTACGAGCAGTACTTC. It specifies CASSLGQGIYEQYF.

This chain uses TRBV2 with TRBJ2-5, with D possibly being TRBD1 or TRBD2 (5 bases each). Trimming cost V 4 bases and J 5 bases, with 5 bases left between them. The CDR3 spans 11 residues. Looked up from germline, CDR1 is SNHLY and CDR2 is FYNNEI. Here the CDR3 reads CASSGGETQYF. DNA of the CDR3: TGTGCCAGCAGTGGGGGGGAGACCCAGTACTTC. Full variable domain (missing parts from reference TRBV2 and TRBJ2-5): EPEVTQTPSHQVTQMGQEVILRCVPISNHLYFYWYRQILGQKVEFLVSFYNNEISEKSEIFDDQFSVERPDGSNFTLKIRSTKLEDSAMYFCASSGGETQYFGPGTRLLVL.

The rearrangement links TRBV6-2 or TRBV6-3 to TRBJ1-4; D is unclear. Trimming took off 5 bases at V and 5 bases at J, with 3 bases between the two ends. This CDR3 is 11 amino acids long. Looked up from germline, CDR1 is MNHEY and CDR2 is SVGEGT. CDR3 bases: TGTGCCAGCAGTAGGAATGAAAAACTGTTTTTT. Translating gives CASSRNEKLFF.

This clone appeared a few times. This chain's CDR3 is CASSESPAGASTDTQYF. Here the CDR3 DNA reads TGTGCCAGCAGTGAAAGTCCAGCGGGGGCTAGCACAGATACGCAGTATTTT. The V and J genes are TRBV6-1 and TRBJ2-3, with 8 bases that match TRBD2. The CDR3 runs 17 residues. Trimming removed 2 bases from V and 0 bases from J; junction bases left unmatched: 7. Germline lookup yields CDR1 MNHNS and CDR2 SASEGT.

The V gene is TRBV19, the J gene TRBJ2-1, with a possible D match to TRBD1 (6 bases). This CDR3 contains 16 residues. CDR1 is LNHDA and CDR2 is SQIVND in the germline V gene (reference sequence). Deletions cut 2 bases from V and 3 bases from J, with 14 bases between. Here the CDR3 DNA reads TGTGCCAGTAGTATATCCGGGACAAATTACTACAATGAGCAGTTCTTC. Protein sequence: CASSISGTNYYNEQFF.

This clone occurred a few times. V gene TRBV16 combines with J gene TRBJ2-7; 10 bases align to TRBD2. Germline lookup yields CDR1 KGHSY and CDR2 FQNENV. The V segment lost 4 bases and the J segment 0 bases; nucleotides outside the gene matches: 12. CDR3 size: 18 residues. The CDR3 region has the DNA TGTGCCAGCAGCCCCCGGGGGGGACTAGCGAAAATCTCCTACGAGCAGTACTTC. Protein product: CASSPRGGLAKISYEQYF.

The V call is TRBV3-1 (or the pseudogene TRBV3-2), the J call TRBJ2-5; D remains unclear. Per the germline V gene, CDR1 is LGHDT and CDR2 is YNNKEL (reference sequence). This CDR3 spans 17 amino acids. V dropped 0 bases and J dropped 3 bases, with 17 bases sitting between them. The CDR3 DNA follows: TGTGCCAGCAGCCAAGAGGCAGCCAGCCCCGAAAAAGAGACCCAGTACTTC. Its protein is CASSQEAASPEKETQYF.